The 19 T cell receptor beta chains below all came from one sample that was sequenced in a study of blood T cell repertoires in COVID-19. Libraries were prepared by immunoSEQ multiplex PCR; TCRdb keeps only in-frame clonotypes and omits some of them. The data hold 9,500 to 11,000 clones, with over 75% observed a single time. The source material was peripheral blood. Every receptor here comes from a man between 65 and 85 years old with active COVID-19.

The V gene is TRBV5-1, the J gene TRBJ2-5; tentative D call: TRBD2 (7 bases). The CDR3 sequence is 14 residues long. V was pared by 5 bases and J by 5 bases, with 16 bases between. The germline V gene has CDR1 SGHRS and CDR2 YFSETQ. CDR3 amino acids: CASSGGASMETQYF. The CDR3, as DNA: TGCGCCAGCAGTGGGGGGGCTAGCATGGAGACCCAGTACTTC.

This chain connects TRBV5-5 to TRBJ1-1; 8 bases fit TRBD1. The CDR3 loop spans 18 amino acids. Germline CDR1 reads SGHKS; CDR2 reads YYEKEE (reference sequence). V trimming: 2 bases; J trimming: 3 bases; junction bases outside the gene matches: 15. The DNA for the CDR3 is TGTGCCAGCAGCTTTACCTCTTTTAGGACAGGGATGGACACTGAAGCTTTCTTT. This encodes CASSFTSFRTGMDTEAFF.

This chain uses TRBV5-6 with TRBJ2-1; TRBD1 aligns across 7 bases. CDR3 size: 15 residues. The trim removed 2 bases at V and 0 bases at J, leaving 2 bases unmatched. Germline CDR1 is SGHDT and CDR2 is YYEEEE. The CDR3 DNA reads as TGTGCCAGCAGCTTCAGGGGGAGCTCCTACAATGAGCAGTTCTTC. It encodes CASSFRGSSYNEQFF.

The chain has TRBV18 and TRBJ1-1, with TRBD1 matching over 8 bases. V was pared by 6 bases and J by 5 bases, with 2 bases of the junction left unmatched. The CDR3 is 12 amino acids. Per the germline V gene, CDR1 is KGHSH and CDR2 is LQKENI. Written as DNA, the CDR3 is TGTGCCAGCTCGGACAGGGTAACTGAAGCTTTCTTT. It encodes CASSDRVTEAFF.

The chain employs TRBV5-1 and TRBJ1-1, with TRBD1 matching over 8 bases. The CDR3 runs 14 residues. CDR1 SGHRS and CDR2 YFSETQ come from the germline V gene. The V and J ends lost 2 bases and 5 bases, in that order; junction bases with no gene match: 5. The CDR3, as DNA: TGCGCCAGCAGCTTTGGGACAGGAAGGACTGAAGCTTTCTTT. Translated: CASSFGTGRTEAFF.

This chain uses TRBV7-9 with TRBJ1-6, with D uncertain. This CDR3 is built from 16 residues. V was pared by 1 base and J by 3 bases, with 10 bases between. Germline CDR1 reads SEHNR; CDR2 reads FQNEAQ (reference sequence). CDR3 coding DNA: TGTGCCAGCAGCTTAGGGAGCGGGTTCTATAATTCACCCCTCCACTTT. Its translation is CASSLGSGFYNSPLHF.

The V call is TRBV3-1 (or the pseudogene TRBV3-2), the J call TRBJ2-5; 13 nucleotides match TRBD2. With V trimmed by 3 bases and J by 5 bases, 3 bases remained unmatched. The CDR3 covers 15 residues. The V gene's germline CDR1 is LGHDT and CDR2 YNNKEL (reference sequence). The CDR3 region is CASSQGLAGRETQYF. The CDR3 coding sequence is TGTGCCAGCAGCCAGGGACTAGCGGGGCGGGAGACCCAGTACTTC.

The chain is built from TRBV18 and TRBJ2-5, with 7 positions matching TRBD1. This CDR3 region has 14 residues. V dropped 3 bases and J dropped 1; count of bases not matched to a gene: 2. The V gene's germline CDR1 is KGHSH and CDR2 LQKENI. Here the CDR3 DNA reads TGTGCCAGCTCACCTGGGACAGCCCAAGAGACCCAGTACTTC. It specifies CASSPGTAQETQYF.

The chain recombines TRBV2 with TRBJ2-5; no clear D gene. The length of the CDR3 is 15 residues. Trimming left V 7 bases short and J 1 base short, with 16 bases between. The germline V gene has CDR1 SNHLY and CDR2 FYNNEI. CDR3 DNA sequence: TGTGCCAGCAATAAGGCGTCAACAGTCCAAGAGACCCAGTACTTC. Amino acids: CASNKASTVQETQYF.

The chain recombines TRBV9 with TRBJ2-3; 7 nucleotides line up with TRBD1. CDR3 size: 16 residues. Germline V lookup: CDR1 SGDLS, CDR2 YYNGEE. Trimming removed 4 bases from V and 2 bases from J; junction bases left unmatched: 10. This CDR3 is CASSTRTQGTTDTQYF. The CDR3 DNA reads as TGTGCCAGCAGCACACGAACACAGGGGACCACAGATACGCAGTATTTT.

The chain couples TRBV30 to TRBJ2-7; D is unresolved. V lost 5 bases and J 0 bases, leaving 5 bases between the germline ends. Germline CDR1 reads GTSNPN; CDR2 reads SVGIG (reference sequence). CDR3 length equals 11 residues. CDR3 in amino acids: CAWALSYEQYF. CDR3 nucleotides: TGTGCCTGGGCCCTCTCCTACGAGCAGTACTTC.

The CDR3 region is CASSVNTPYEQYF. DNA for the CDR3: TGTGCCAGTAGTGTGAATACACCCTACGAGCAGTACTTC. The chain links TRBV19 to TRBJ2-7; no clear D. This CDR3 contains 13 residues. Per the germline V gene, CDR1 is LNHDA and CDR2 is SQIVND (reference sequence). V was trimmed by 5 bases and J by 2 bases, leaving 10 bases between them.

In this sample, this clone turned up a few times. The chain recombines TRBV2 with TRBJ2-2; 15 positions agree with TRBD2. Germline CDR1 SNHLY, CDR2 FYNNEI. V lost 5 bases and J lost 5; bases outside the gene matches: 3. This CDR3 is 16 amino acids long. The CDR3: CASSWTSGGATGELFF. In DNA form, the CDR3 reads TGTGCCAGCAGTTGGACTAGCGGGGGGGCTACCGGGGAGCTGTTTTTT.

The chain carries TRBV6-5 and TRBJ2-3; perhaps TRBD2 as D (5 bases). V was pared by 6 bases and J by 0 bases, with 10 bases between. The CDR3 covers 14 residues. CDR1 and CDR2 from the germline V gene are MNHEY and SVGAGI. CDR3 protein: CASRLGRSTDTQYF. The CDR3 nucleotides read TGTGCCAGCAGACTAGGACGGAGCACAGATACGCAGTATTTT.

This clone occurred a few times. This chain connects TRBV7-2 to TRBJ1-5; D call uncertain. This CDR3 comprises 15 residues. CDR1 and CDR2 (germline): SGHTA, FQGNSA. V lost 5 bases to trimming and J lost 3 bases, with 14 bases between them. This CDR3 reads CASSPWTGINQPQHF. The CDR3 coding sequence is TGTGCCAGCAGCCCCTGGACGGGGATCAATCAGCCCCAGCATTTT.

V gene TRBV5-5 combines with J gene TRBJ2-3, with 7 positions matching TRBD1. V was pared by 0 bases and J by 2 bases, with 3 bases of the junction left unmatched. In germline, CDR1 is SGHKS, CDR2 YYEKEE (reference sequence). This CDR3 is built from 15 residues. The CDR3 DNA follows: TGTGCCAGCAGCTTGGTGGGACAGTACACAGATACGCAGTATTTT. Translation: CASSLVGQYTDTQYF.

The chain carries TRBV28 and TRBJ1-6; a weak D match, TRBD1 (6 bases). The V and J ends lost 6 bases and 8 bases respectively, with 11 bases between them. The CDR3 loop spans 13 amino acids. The germline V gene has CDR1 MDHEN and CDR2 SYDVKM. In DNA form, the CDR3 reads TGTGCCAGCAGCTTGGACAGCTATTCACCCCTCCACTTT. This encodes CASSLDSYSPLHF.

The gene calls are TRBV9 and TRBJ2-3; 11 nucleotides match TRBD2. Trimming cost V 0 bases and J 3 bases; bases outside gene matches: 6. The CDR3 sequence is 17 residues long. Germline CDR1 reads SGDLS; CDR2 reads YYNGEE. CDR3 amino acids: CASSVEGSGGVTDTQYF. For the CDR3, the DNA is TGTGCCAGCAGCGTAGAAGGTAGCGGGGGGGTAACAGATACGCAGTATTTT.

The rearrangement uses TRBV7-6 and TRBJ1-1; 10 bases map to TRBD1. The CDR3 has 12 residues. Germline V gene data show CDR1 as SGHVS and CDR2 as FNYEAQ. The trim removed 5 bases at V and 14 bases at J, leaving 8 bases unmatched. This CDR3 is CASSPSSGQGFF. The CDR3 nucleotides read TGTGCCAGCAGCCCATCCTCGGGACAGGGGTTCTTT. Full variable domain (outside the CDR3, taken from reference TRBV7-6 and TRBJ1-1): GAGVSQSPRYKVTKRGQDVALRCDPISGHVSLYWYRQALGQGPEFLTYFNYEAQQDKSGLPNDRFSAERPEGSISTLTIQRTEQRDSAMYRCASSPSSGQGFFGQGTRLTVV.